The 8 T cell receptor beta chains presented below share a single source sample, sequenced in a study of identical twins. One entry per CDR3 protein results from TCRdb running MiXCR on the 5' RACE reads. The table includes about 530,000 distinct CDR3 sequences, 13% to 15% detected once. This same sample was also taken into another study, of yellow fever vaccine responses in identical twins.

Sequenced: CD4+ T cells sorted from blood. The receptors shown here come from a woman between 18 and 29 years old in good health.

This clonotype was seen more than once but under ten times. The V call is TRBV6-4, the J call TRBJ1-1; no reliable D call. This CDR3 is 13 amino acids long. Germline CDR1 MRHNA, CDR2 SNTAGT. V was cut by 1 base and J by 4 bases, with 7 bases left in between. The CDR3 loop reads CASSDWVGTEAFF. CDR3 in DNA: TGTGCCAGCAGTGACTGGGTGGGCACTGAAGCTTTCTTT.

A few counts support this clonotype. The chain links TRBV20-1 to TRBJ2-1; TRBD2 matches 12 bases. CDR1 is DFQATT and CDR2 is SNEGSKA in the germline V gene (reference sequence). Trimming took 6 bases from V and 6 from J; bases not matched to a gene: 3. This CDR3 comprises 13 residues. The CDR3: CSAATSGSNEQFF. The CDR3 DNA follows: TGCAGTGCCGCGACTAGCGGGAGCAATGAGCAGTTCTTC.

The CDR3 sequence: CASRRGGNNEQFF. CDR3 nucleotide sequence: TGTGCCAGCAGAAGGGGGGGAAACAATGAGCAGTTCTTC. The V gene is TRBV6-1, the J gene TRBJ2-1; D may be TRBD2 (7 bases). V shed 6 bases and J shed 5 bases, with 11 bases lying between them. This CDR3 is built from 13 residues. The germline V gene has CDR1 MNHNS and CDR2 SASEGT.

CDR3 residues: CASSSFGRSSYNEQFF. DNA for the CDR3: TGTGCCAGCAGTTCCTTCGGCAGAAGCTCCTACAATGAGCAGTTCTTC. The chain uses TRBV6-5 and TRBJ2-1; D call uncertain. Deletions cut 4 bases from V and 0 bases from J, with 13 bases between. CDR1 is MNHEY and CDR2 is SVGAGI in the germline V gene. The CDR3 contains 16 residues.

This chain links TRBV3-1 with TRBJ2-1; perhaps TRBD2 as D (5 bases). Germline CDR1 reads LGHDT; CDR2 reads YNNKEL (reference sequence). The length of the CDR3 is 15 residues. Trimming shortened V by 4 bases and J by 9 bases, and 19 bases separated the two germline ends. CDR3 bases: TGTGCCAGCAGCCTAAGCGGAAATAAAGGAGGTGAGCAGTTCTTC. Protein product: CASSLSGNKGGEQFF.

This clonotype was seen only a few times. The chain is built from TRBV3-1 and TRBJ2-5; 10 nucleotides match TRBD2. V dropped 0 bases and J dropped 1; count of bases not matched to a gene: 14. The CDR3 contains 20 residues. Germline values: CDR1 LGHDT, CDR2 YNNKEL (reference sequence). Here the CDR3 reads CASSQERTSGGVGAQETQYF. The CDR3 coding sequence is TGTGCCAGCAGCCAAGAGCGGACTAGCGGAGGAGTGGGGGCCCAAGAGACCCAGTACTTC.

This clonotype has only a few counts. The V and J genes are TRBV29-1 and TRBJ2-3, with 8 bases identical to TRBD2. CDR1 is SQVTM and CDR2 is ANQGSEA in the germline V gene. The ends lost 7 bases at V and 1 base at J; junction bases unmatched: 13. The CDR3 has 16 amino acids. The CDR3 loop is CSAGGVRGLGTDTQYF. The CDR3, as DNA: TGCAGCGCCGGGGGGGTTAGAGGTTTGGGCACAGATACGCAGTATTTT.

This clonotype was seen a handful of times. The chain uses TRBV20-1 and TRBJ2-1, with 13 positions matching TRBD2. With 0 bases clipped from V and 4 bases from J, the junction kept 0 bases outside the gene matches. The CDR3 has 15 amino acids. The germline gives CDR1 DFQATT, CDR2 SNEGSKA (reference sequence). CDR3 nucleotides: TGCAGTGCTAGAGAGGGACTAGCGGGATACAATGAGCAGTTCTTC. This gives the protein CSAREGLAGYNEQFF.